This T cell receptor beta chain originates from a study of T cell clones after liver transplantation. The table came from immunoSEQ multiplex PCR; TCRdb's copy has only in-frame clones and leaves some out. The sample carries 60,000 or so clones, 71% recorded once. Unstimulated PBMCs were sorted into CD3+CD4+ and CD3+CD8+ populations. The CDR3 has 16 amino acids. Looked up from germline, CDR1 is SGDLS and CDR2 is YYNGEE. V lost 0 bases and J lost 6; bases outside the gene matches: 7. This receptor was identified in a human donor who received a liver transplant. The sample consisted of CD4+ T cells from blood, taken before liver transplant. V and J are TRBV9 and TRBJ2-2, with 8 bases lining up with TRBD1. As DNA, the CDR3 is TGTGCCAGCAGCGTAGGTCTGGACAGGGTCTCCGGGGAGCTGTTTTTT. Its translation is CASSVGLDRVSGELFF.